This record looks at one T cell receptor (beta chain) sequence and its context. Its antigen is still unknown. This table comes from immunoSEQ multiplex PCR, and its TCRdb copy is limited to in-frame clones, with some not included. The table has 300,000 to 350,000 clones, more than 65% seen once. This specimen comes from a study of cytotoxic CD8 clonotypes in ibrutinib-treated CLL. Findings of the study overall: The clonality rise at ibrutinib response reflected private clonotype expansion. Clonality grew at ibrutinib response; at progression, it decreased back toward baseline. Pretreatment clonality was elevated relative to age-matched healthy donors and paralleled circulating CD8+ T-cell counts.

The TCR originated in a human donor with chronic lymphocytic leukemia. The specimen comprised PBMCs, sampled before ibrutinib treatment.

In nucleotides, the CDR3 is TGTGCCAGCAGCCAAGCAGGCAAAAACATTCAGTACTTC. Translated: CASSQAGKNIQYF. The gene calls are TRBV7-3 and TRBJ2-4; D not certain. Trimming pared 5 bases from V and 3 bases from J, leaving 8 bases between. This CDR3 is built from 13 residues. Germline CDR1 SGHTA, CDR2 FQGTGA.